A single sample gave rise to the 29 T cell receptor beta chains below, sequenced in a study of T cells after yellow fever vaccination. TCRdb re-analysed the 5' RACE reads in MiXCR, keeping a single row per CDR3 protein. Seen here are about 580,000 distinct CDR3 sequences, roughly 17% observed once, and the top ten hold roughly 17%. Sample: PBMCs, taken 5 to 6 days after the first yellow fever vaccination. These receptors came from a man in his late teens or twenties who received the YFV17D yellow fever vaccine.

J is TRBJ2-2 and V is TRBV4-1; possibly TRBD2 for D (6 bases). Germline-derived CDR1 and CDR2 are MGHRA and YSYEKL. V lost 3 bases to trimming and J lost 7 bases, with 15 bases between them. The CDR3 runs 15 residues. DNA of the CDR3: TGCGCCAGCAGCCAGGCCCGTGGACTATTCGGGGAGCTGTTTTTT. Amino acid sequence: CASSQARGLFGELFF.

The genes are TRBV12-3 or TRBV12-4 and TRBJ1-4; D is perhaps TRBD1 (5 bases). V lost 8 bases, J lost 10 bases, and 14 bases lay in between. CDR3 length equals 12 residues. CDR3 in amino acids: CASALSGGKLFF. The CDR3 nucleotides read TGTGCCAGCGCGCTTTCTGGGGGAAAACTGTTTTTT.

This clonotype was observed a few times. The V gene is TRBV27, the J gene TRBJ2-5, with D possibly called TRBD1 or TRBD2 (5 bases each). CDR1 and CDR2 from the germline V gene are MNHEY and SMNVEV (reference sequence). V was clipped by 5 bases and J by 5 bases, with 15 bases between them. The CDR3 sequence is 14 residues long. CDR3 DNA: TGTGCCAGCAGTCGGGACCCGGGTGGGGAGACCCAGTACTTC. Protein: CASSRDPGGETQYF.

This clonotype was seen more than once but under ten times. The rearrangement links TRBV20-1 to TRBJ1-2; 7 nucleotides match TRBD1. The V and J ends lost 6 bases and 8 bases, in that order; junction bases with no gene match: 12. Germline V gives CDR1 DFQATT, CDR2 SNEGSKA (reference sequence). The CDR3 sequence is 13 residues long. The CDR3 DNA follows: TGCAGTGCCATGATACAGGGGCTAAAAGGCTACACCTTC. This gives the protein CSAMIQGLKGYTF.

This clonotype was detected ten times or more. The rearrangement uses TRBV20-1 and TRBJ1-1; D is possibly TRBD1 (6 bases). Germline V gene sequence: CDR1 DFQATT, CDR2 SNEGSKA (reference sequence). V shed 5 bases and J shed 1 base, with 17 bases lying between them. The CDR3 is made up of 15 amino acids. CDR3 bases: TGCAGTGCTGCCGAGTTTCAGGGGTCGAACACTGAAGCTTTCTTT. It translates to CSAAEFQGSNTEAFF.

A single count supports this clonotype. This sequence joins TRBV7-8 and TRBJ1-1, with no clear D. CDR1 is SGHVS, CDR2 FQNEAQ, per germline. V was shortened by 5 bases and J by 1 base, with 14 bases between the two germline ends. CDR3 length: 15 amino acids. For the CDR3, the DNA is TGTGCCAGCAGCCCCCCCCTGGGTCGGAACACTGAAGCTTTCTTT. This translates into CASSPPLGRNTEAFF.

The DNA of the CDR3 is TGTGCCAGCAGTTTGATAAGCTACGGTGGCTACACCTTC. It encodes CASSLISYGGYTF. This sequence joins TRBV12-3 or TRBV12-4 and TRBJ1-2; D remains ambiguous. The CDR3 totals 13 residues. V dropped 3 bases and J dropped 7 bases, with 12 bases sitting between them.

This clonotype was detected a few times. The chain joins TRBV20-1 to TRBJ2-1, with D possibly matching TRBD1 (6 bases). This CDR3 region has 12 residues. V lost 3 bases and J lost 9, with 12 bases in between. Germline V gives CDR1 DFQATT, CDR2 SNEGSKA (reference sequence). The CDR3 region is CSARSSGAEQFF. In DNA form, the CDR3 reads TGCAGTGCTAGGTCCTCAGGGGCTGAGCAGTTCTTC.

This clonotype came up a few times. This chain uses TRBV29-1 with TRBJ2-3, with TRBD1 as a possible D gene (5 bases). The CDR3 extends over 13 amino acids. CDR1 is SQVTM and CDR2 is ANQGSEA in the germline V gene. V was shortened by 5 bases and J by 2 bases, with 11 bases between the two germline ends. DNA of the CDR3: TGCAGCGTTACGACAGCGTACACAGATACGCAGTATTTT. Amino acids: CSVTTAYTDTQYF.

In this sample, this clonotype turned up a few times. This rearrangement joins TRBV11-2 to TRBJ1-1; unclear D gene. Per the germline V gene, CDR1 is SGHAT and CDR2 is FQNNGV. The CDR3 runs to 17 residues. Trimming took 3 bases from V and 3 from J, leaving 20 bases between them. The DNA for the CDR3 is TGTGCCAGCAGCTTGGGTGACCGTGGGGTTCGGTACACTGAAGCTTTCTTT. It encodes CASSLGDRGVRYTEAFF.

This rearrangement joins TRBV18 to TRBJ2-1; weak D call: TRBD1 (6 bases). V lost 3 bases and J lost 2, with 17 bases in between. The germline gives CDR1 KGHSH, CDR2 LQKENI. The length of the CDR3 is 17 residues. This CDR3 reads CASSPLQGLRTYNEQFF. The CDR3, as DNA: TGTGCCAGCTCACCCCTGCAGGGGTTGAGGACCTACAATGAGCAGTTCTTC.

In its sample, this clonotype was seen a few times. This chain joins TRBV7-3 and TRBJ2-1, with TRBD2 identical over 9 bases. Unmatched junction bases numbered 4, after V lost 2 bases and J lost 2 bases. Germline CDR1 and CDR2: SGHTA and FQGTGA. The CDR3 totals 16 residues. CDR3 sequence reads: CASSLGASGAYNEQFF. CDR3 sequence (DNA): TGTGCCAGCAGCTTAGGTGCTAGCGGGGCCTACAATGAGCAGTTCTTC.

This clonotype turned up a few times. The CDR3 sequence: CASTITGASNEKLFF. The CDR3 DNA reads TGCGCCAGCACAATTACAGGGGCCTCTAATGAAAAACTGTTTTTT. The chain couples TRBV5-1 to TRBJ1-4, with 7 nucleotides matching TRBD1. V gave up 6 bases and J gave up 3 bases; unmatched junction bases: 8. The V gene's germline CDR1 is SGHRS and CDR2 YFSETQ. This CDR3 contains 15 residues.

In this sample, this clonotype turned up a few times. This chain joins TRBV5-1 and TRBJ2-5, with D perhaps TRBD1 or TRBD2 (6 bases each). This CDR3 has 13 residues. Trimming shortened V by 5 bases and J by 5 bases, and 13 bases separated the two germline ends. Looked up from germline, CDR1 is SGHRS and CDR2 is YFSETQ. The CDR3, as DNA: TGCGCCAGCAGATCGGGGGCTCGGGAGACCCAGTACTTC. The encoded protein is CASRSGARETQYF.

Only a few counts were recorded for this clonotype. This chain connects TRBV5-1 to TRBJ2-1; 9 bases are shared with TRBD2. Losses at the gene ends were 0 bases for V and 0 bases for J; bases not matched to a gene: 13. Per germline, CDR1 SGHRS and CDR2 YFSETQ. The CDR3 is 20 residues long. CDR3 residues: CASSLERGSGGTLSYNEQFF. The CDR3 nucleotides read TGCGCCAGCAGCTTGGAGCGTGGGAGCGGGGGGACTCTCTCCTACAATGAGCAGTTCTTC. Based on the CDR3 plus reference TRBV5-1 and TRBJ2-1, the full variable domain is KAGVTQTPRYLIKTRGQQVTLSCSPISGHRSVSWYQQTPGQGLQFLFEYFSETQRNKGNFPGRFSGRQFSNSRSEMNVSTLELGDSALYLCASSLERGSGGTLSYNEQFFGPGTRLTVL.

With respect to this clonotype: The junction departs from germline at one end; a sequencing error may be responsible. This chain connects TRBV25-1 to TRBJ1-1; D remains unclear. The germline V gene encodes CDR1 MGHDK and CDR2 SYGVNS. The CDR3 contains 15 residues. In DNA, the CDR3 is TGTGCCAGCAGTAATGATAAGTTACTGAACGCTGAAGCTTTCTTT. Translating gives CASSNDKLLNAEAFF.

The rearrangement joins TRBV5-1 to TRBJ1-6; 9 bases are a match to TRBD1. There are 15 residues in the CDR3. Looked up from germline, CDR1 is SGHRS and CDR2 is YFSETQ. The trim removed 3 bases at V and 9 bases at J, leaving 7 bases unmatched. CDR3 sequence (DNA): TGCGCCAGCAGCTCGGACAGGGGATTGGGTTCACCCCTCCACTTT. The encoded protein is CASSSDRGLGSPLHF.

The chain joins TRBV18 to TRBJ2-7, with 9 bases that match TRBD1. This CDR3 is 13 amino acids long. V lost 7 bases to trimming and J lost 6 bases; unmatched junction nucleotides: 7. CDR1 KGHSH and CDR2 LQKENI come from the germline V gene. The CDR3 spells CASLGTGSGEQYF. The CDR3, as DNA: TGTGCCAGCTTAGGGACAGGGAGTGGCGAGCAGTACTTC.

This clonotype appeared once. The rearrangement uses TRBV28 and TRBJ1-6; 8 bases fit TRBD1. Germline V gene sequence: CDR1 MDHEN, CDR2 SYDVKM. The ends lost 6 bases at V and 4 bases at J; junction bases unmatched: 2. This CDR3 spans 14 amino acids. The chain's CDR3 is CASRTGDYNSPLHF. CDR3 DNA sequence: TGTGCCAGCAGGACAGGGGATTATAATTCACCCCTCCACTTT.

The chain carries TRBV7-3 and TRBJ1-2; a weak D match, TRBD1 (5 bases). This CDR3 has 17 residues. CDR1 is SGHTA and CDR2 is FQGTGA in the germline V gene. The V end was cut by 10 bases, the J end by 1 base, with 25 bases between. The CDR3 is CAILGGEGTQINYGYTF. The CDR3 region has the DNA TGTGCCATCTTAGGAGGGGAGGGGACCCAAATTAACTATGGCTACACCTTC.

The table lists this clonotype with a few counts. The chain combines TRBV6-5 with TRBJ2-1, with 8 nucleotides matching TRBD2. The CDR3 runs to 16 residues. The germline V gene has CDR1 MNHEY and CDR2 SVGAGI. Trimming at V came to 0 bases and at J to 5 bases, leaving 6 bases not matched to a gene. Written as DNA, the CDR3 is TGTGCCAGCAGTTACTCGAATACGGGGGGGGACAATGAGCAGTTCTTC. Its translation is CASSYSNTGGDNEQFF.

This clonotype appeared a few times. This chain joins TRBV15 and TRBJ2-1; D not certain. This CDR3 has 12 amino acids. Trimming removed 1 base from V and 10 bases from J, with 8 bases in between. From germline, CDR1 is LNHNV and CDR2 YYDKDF (reference sequence). CDR3 amino acids: CATSRVDKEQFF. The CDR3 DNA sequence: TGTGCCACCAGCAGAGTGGATAAAGAGCAGTTCTTC.

This chain links TRBV7-9 with TRBJ2-3; TRBD1 might be the D (6 bases). Deletions cut 3 bases from V and 5 bases from J, with 12 bases between. The CDR3 consists of 14 residues. Germline V gene data show CDR1 as SEHNR and CDR2 as FQNEAQ (reference sequence). This chain's CDR3 is CASSFQGLQDTQYF. As DNA, the CDR3 is TGTGCCAGCAGCTTCCAGGGGTTGCAAGATACGCAGTATTTT.

This rearrangement joins TRBV11-2 to TRBJ2-1; a weak D match, TRBD2 (6 bases). This CDR3 has 13 residues. Trimming cost V 1 base and J 8 bases, with 9 bases left between them. Germline values: CDR1 SGHAT, CDR2 FQNNGV. Here the CDR3 DNA reads TGTGCCAGCAGCTTAGGCCCGGGGGATGAGCAGTTCTTC. Its protein product is CASSLGPGDEQFF.

The chain couples TRBV11-2 to TRBJ2-5, with D tentatively TRBD2 (7 bases). CDR3 length: 15 amino acids. Germline assignment: CDR1 SGHAT and CDR2 FQNNGV. V was clipped by 1 base and J by 3 bases, with 12 bases between them. CDR3 coding DNA: TGTGCCAGCAGCTTAGCGGCGGGGGCCGAAGAGACCCAGTACTTC. Translating it yields CASSLAAGAEETQYF.

This sequence joins TRBV15 and TRBJ1-5; D unclear. Germline-derived CDR1 and CDR2 are LNHNV and YYDKDF (reference sequence). The CDR3 loop spans 14 amino acids. Trimming stripped 5 bases from V and 1 base from J, with 9 bases between. For the CDR3, the DNA is TGTGCCACCAGCGGAGTGTTGAGCAATCAGCCCCAGCATTTT. As protein: CATSGVLSNQPQHF.

This clonotype was counted between two and nine times. The CDR3 sequence is CASSLLASGAFF. In nucleotides, the CDR3 is TGTGCCAGCAGTCTTCTCGCTTCGGGAGCTTTCTTT. The chain carries TRBV12-3 or TRBV12-4 and TRBJ1-1, with D unclear. The CDR3 consists of 12 residues. V lost 5 bases to trimming and J lost 10 bases, with 14 bases between them.

The V gene is TRBV20-1, the J gene TRBJ1-1; D is possibly TRBD1 (6 bases). The CDR3 consists of 12 residues. Germline-derived CDR1 and CDR2 are DFQATT and SNEGSKA (reference sequence). Trimming stripped 5 bases from V and 11 bases from J, with 18 bases between. The CDR3 DNA is TGCAGTGCTTACGGGACAAGAAGGTTTGCTTTCTTT. As protein: CSAYGTRRFAFF.

This clonotype was observed a handful of times. The rearrangement uses TRBV12-3 or TRBV12-4 and TRBJ1-1, with TRBD1 identical over 9 bases. The V gene end was trimmed by 6 bases and the J gene end by 5 bases; junction bases not matched to a gene: 7. The CDR3 contains 14 residues. This CDR3 reads CASRLTGGWTEAFF. The DNA for the CDR3 is TGTGCCAGCAGGTTGACAGGGGGTTGGACTGAAGCTTTCTTT.